These T cell receptor beta chains were read from a single sample in a study of T cell changes during pregnancy in multiple sclerosis. This table comes from immunoSEQ multiplex PCR, and its TCRdb copy is limited to in-frame clones, with some not included. The data hold 40,000 or so clones, with around nine tenths observed a single time. The sequences come from CD4+ T cells from peripheral blood mononuclear cells, collected in the third trimester of pregnancy. The receptors derive from a female donor with multiple sclerosis, enrolled in a pregnancy study. CDR3s leave out the opening cysteine and the closing phenylalanine or tryptophan.

V	J	length	CDR3
TRBV6-6	TRBJ2-7	13	ASSQTSGLPYEQY
TRBV2	TRBJ2-7	10	ASSRGVYEQY
TRBV18	TRBJ2-5	12	ASSRQGAQETQY
TRBV25-1	TRBJ2-1	12	ASSDAGVANEQF
TRBV4-2	TRBJ1-3	14	ASSPLKGVAGNTIY
TRBV5-1	TRBJ2-1	14	ASSLSPSGSYNEQF
TRBV19	TRBJ1-3	12	ASRDRASGNTIY
TRBV7-2	TRBJ2-3	13	ASSQGGGWGDTQY
TRBV5-1	TRBJ1-1	11	ASSPQGDTEAF
TRBV28	TRBJ1-1	13	ASSLQTVINTEAF
TRBV7-9	TRBJ2-5	11	ASSFTGVETQY
TRBV4-2	TRBJ1-5	11	ASSQDLASPQH
TRBV6-6	TRBJ2-7	13	ASRSPGQGNVGQY